This is a list of T cell receptor beta chains from one sample in a study of CD8 T cells in Susac syndrome. TCRdb independently ran MiXCR on the immunoSEQ multiplex PCR reads; one entry per CDR3 protein. The sample lists some 100,000 distinct CDR3 sequences, roughly 91% occurring once. The source material was CD4+ T cells from PBMCs. Source of these receptors: a human donor in good health. The CDR3 runs from the conserved cysteine through the conserved F or W. The D gene is left open where the match is weak. Expanded clones are given a class, and other clones once, few, many or no size at all.

clone size: NA; J gene: TRBJ2-7; CDR3 length: 15; V gene: TRBV28; D gene: TRBD1; CDR3 protein: CASSSPGTGSYEQYF; CDR3 DNA: TGTGCCAGCAGTTCTCCCGGGACAGGGTCCTACGAGCAGTACTTC
clone size: NA; J gene: TRBJ2-7; CDR3 length: 12; V gene: TRBV12-3/TRBV12-4; D gene: TRBD1; CDR3 protein: CASRTGDYEQYF; CDR3 DNA: TGTGCCAGCCGGACAGGAGACTACGAGCAGTACTTC
clone size: NA; J gene: TRBJ2-5; CDR3 length: 17; V gene: TRBV20-1; D gene: TRBD1; CDR3 protein: CSADDVEGQAYQETQYF; CDR3 DNA: TGCAGTGCCGACGACGTGGAGGGACAGGCGTACCAAGAGACCCAGTACTTC
clone size: NA; J gene: TRBJ2-1; CDR3 length: 13; V gene: TRBV5-1; D gene: NA; CDR3 protein: CASSPRAGNEQFF; CDR3 DNA: TGCGCCAGCAGCCCTAGGGCAGGGAATGAGCAGTTCTTC
clone size: NA; J gene: TRBJ1-2; CDR3 length: 13; V gene: TRBV9; D gene: NA; CDR3 protein: CASSVDRFSGYTF; CDR3 DNA: TGTGCCAGCAGCGTAGACAGGTTCTCTGGCTACACCTTC
clone size: NA; J gene: TRBJ1-1; CDR3 length: 14; V gene: TRBV20-1; D gene: NA; CDR3 protein: CSARTGFGGTEAFF; CDR3 DNA: TGCAGTGCTAGAACAGGGTTCGGTGGCACTGAAGCTTTCTTT
clone size: NA; J gene: TRBJ2-7; CDR3 length: 16; V gene: TRBV10-3; D gene: NA; CDR3 protein: CAISVADSEKTYEQYF; CDR3 DNA: TGTGCCATCAGTGTGGCTGACAGCGAAAAAACCTACGAGCAGTACTTC
clone size: NA; J gene: TRBJ1-4; CDR3 length: 13; V gene: TRBV7-2; D gene: NA; CDR3 protein: CASSRSTNEKLFF; CDR3 DNA: TGTGCCAGCAGCCGATCAACTAATGAAAAACTGTTTTTT
clone size: NA; J gene: TRBJ2-5; CDR3 length: 14; V gene: TRBV18; D gene: NA; CDR3 protein: CASSPRPGPETQYF; CDR3 DNA: TGTGCCAGCTCACCACGCCCGGGGCCGGAGACCCAGTACTTC
clone size: NA; J gene: TRBJ2-5; CDR3 length: 15; V gene: TRBV2; D gene: NA; CDR3 protein: CASRVGVSLAETQYF; CDR3 DNA: TGTGCCAGCAGAGTCGGAGTTTCCCTCGCGGAGACCCAGTACTTC
clone size: NA; J gene: TRBJ1-2; CDR3 length: 20; V gene: TRBV29-1; D gene: NA; CDR3 protein: CSVEDLRVSSTAPASYGYTF; CDR3 DNA: TGCAGCGTTGAAGATCTTCGGGTTTCTTCCACGGCCCCTGCGTCCTATGGCTACACCTTC
clone size: NA; J gene: TRBJ2-7; CDR3 length: 15; V gene: TRBV10-3; D gene: TRBD2; CDR3 protein: CAIPGLGAGVYEQYF; CDR3 DNA: TGTGCCATCCCAGGCCTTGGAGCGGGGGTCTACGAGCAGTACTTC
clone size: once; J gene: TRBJ1-1; CDR3 length: 13; V gene: TRBV11-2; D gene: NA; CDR3 protein: CASSDQMNTEAFF; CDR3 DNA: TGTGCCAGCAGCGACCAGATGAACACTGAAGCTTTCTTT
clone size: NA; J gene: TRBJ2-7; CDR3 length: 14; V gene: TRBV2; D gene: NA; CDR3 protein: CASKSAGGAYEQYF; CDR3 DNA: TGTGCCAGCAAATCGGCGGGCGGGGCCTACGAGCAGTACTTC
clone size: NA; J gene: TRBJ2-1; CDR3 length: 13; V gene: TRBV7-2; D gene: NA; CDR3 protein: CASSTVGFYEQFF; CDR3 DNA: TGTGCCAGCAGCACGGTAGGGTTCTATGAGCAGTTCTTC
clone size: NA; J gene: TRBJ2-7; CDR3 length: 17; V gene: TRBV29-1; D gene: TRBD2; CDR3 protein: CSVVGSGRTNPSYEQYF; CDR3 DNA: TGCAGCGTTGTGGGCAGCGGGAGGACTAATCCTTCCTACGAGCAGTACTTC
clone size: NA; J gene: TRBJ2-6; CDR3 length: 15; V gene: TRBV20-1; D gene: NA; CDR3 protein: CSAQDSSSGANVLTF; CDR3 DNA: TGCAGTGCTCAGGACAGTTCGTCGGGGGCCAACGTCCTGACTTTC
clone size: NA; J gene: TRBJ2-2; CDR3 length: 16; V gene: TRBV11-2; D gene: NA; CDR3 protein: CASSLDLRGNPGELFF; CDR3 DNA: TGTGCCAGCAGCTTAGATCTCCGGGGGAATCCCGGGGAGCTGTTTTTT
clone size: NA; J gene: TRBJ2-1; CDR3 length: 13; V gene: TRBV24-1; D gene: NA; CDR3 protein: CATAGSGYNEQFF; CDR3 DNA: TGTGCCACGGCAGGCTCCGGTTACAATGAGCAGTTCTTC
clone size: NA; J gene: TRBJ2-3; CDR3 length: 15; V gene: TRBV28; D gene: TRBD2; CDR3 protein: CASRGSGSRSDTQYF; CDR3 DNA: TGTGCCAGCAGAGGGAGCGGGAGCAGGTCAGATACGCAGTATTTT
clone size: NA; J gene: TRBJ1-2; CDR3 length: 16; V gene: TRBV27; D gene: TRBD1; CDR3 protein: CASSSRPGTGIYGYTF; CDR3 DNA: TGTGCCAGCAGTTCACGTCCCGGGACAGGTATCTATGGCTACACCTTC
clone size: NA; J gene: TRBJ2-7; CDR3 length: 13; V gene: TRBV20-1; D gene: NA; CDR3 protein: CSAREEGLYEQYF; CDR3 DNA: TGCAGTGCTAGGGAGGAGGGCCTGTACGAGCAGTACTTC
clone size: NA; J gene: TRBJ1-2; CDR3 length: 14; V gene: TRBV6-2/TRBV6-3; D gene: NA; CDR3 protein: CASSYPPGSYGYTF; CDR3 DNA: TGTGCCAGCAGTTACCCCCCGGGGTCCTATGGCTACACCTTC
clone size: NA; J gene: TRBJ2-7; CDR3 length: 18; V gene: TRBV5-1; D gene: NA; CDR3 protein: CASSLEPRVSRSSYEQYF; CDR3 DNA: TGCGCCAGCAGCTTGGAACCGCGGGTTAGCAGGAGCTCCTACGAGCAGTACTTC
clone size: NA; J gene: TRBJ1-1; CDR3 length: 13; V gene: TRBV11-2; D gene: NA; CDR3 protein: CASSAAGGSEAFF; CDR3 DNA: TGTGCCAGCAGCGCCGCCGGGGGATCTGAAGCTTTCTTT
clone size: NA; J gene: TRBJ1-4; CDR3 length: 15; V gene: TRBV4-3; D gene: TRBD1; CDR3 protein: CASSREGQEYEKLFF; CDR3 DNA: TGCGCCAGCAGCCGCGAGGGACAGGAGTATGAAAAACTGTTTTTT
clone size: NA; J gene: TRBJ2-7; CDR3 length: 15; V gene: TRBV4-1; D gene: NA; CDR3 protein: CASSQGLLTSYEQYF; CDR3 DNA: TGCGCCAGCAGCCAAGGACTGCTAACCTCCTACGAGCAGTACTTC
clone size: NA; J gene: TRBJ2-5; CDR3 length: 14; V gene: TRBV25-1; D gene: NA; CDR3 protein: CASSREGARETQYF; CDR3 DNA: TGTGCCAGCAGCCGGGAGGGGGCGAGGGAGACCCAGTACTTC
clone size: NA; J gene: TRBJ2-1; CDR3 length: 17; V gene: TRBV9; D gene: TRBD1; CDR3 protein: CASSELQGFSSYNEQFF; CDR3 DNA: TGTGCCAGCAGCGAATTACAGGGGTTCTCGTCCTACAATGAGCAGTTCTTC
clone size: NA; J gene: TRBJ1-1; CDR3 length: 13; V gene: TRBV6-2/TRBV6-3; D gene: TRBD1; CDR3 protein: CASIRTGRAEAFF; CDR3 DNA: TGTGCCAGCATCAGGACAGGGAGAGCTGAAGCTTTCTTT
clone size: NA; J gene: TRBJ2-5; CDR3 length: 15; V gene: TRBV5-4; D gene: TRBD2; CDR3 protein: CASSSLTAGGETQYF; CDR3 DNA: TGTGCCAGCAGCTCCCTCACGGCGGGGGGAGAGACCCAGTACTTC
clone size: NA; J gene: TRBJ2-2; CDR3 length: 14; V gene: TRBV20-1; D gene: NA; CDR3 protein: CSARRDRRTGELFF; CDR3 DNA: TGCAGTGCTCGGAGGGACAGAAGGACCGGGGAGCTGTTTTTT
clone size: NA; J gene: TRBJ2-7; CDR3 length: 12; V gene: TRBV12-3/TRBV12-4; D gene: NA; CDR3 protein: CASSFQGGEQYF; CDR3 DNA: TGTGCCAGCAGTTTTCAGGGTGGTGAGCAGTACTTC